This TCR beta chain was documented in a study of cytomegalovirus exposure and HLA in healthy donors. Findings and caveats of the study: TCR beta sequences numbering around 15,000 were associated with HLA alleles at 0.05 false discovery rate in a later analysis.

Per the germline V gene, CDR1 is LGHNA and CDR2 is YNFKEQ. The CDR3 runs 18 residues. Trimming stripped 0 bases from V and 0 bases from J, with 14 bases between. A remark on this clone: Its antigen is still unknown.

The PCR had 60 Vbeta and 13 Jbeta primers. Some clones are missing from TCRdb's copy, which holds only in-frame ones; the method was immunoSEQ multiplex PCR. The repertoire holds approximately 120,000 clones, with around four fifths as singletons. The rearrangement joins TRBV4-2 to TRBJ2-2; no definite D call. Sequenced input: PBMCs. The sequence derives from a man in his thirties or forties in good health and CMV-seropositive. In nucleotides, the CDR3 is TGTGCCAGCAGCCAAGAGGCCTTTTATTCCGCGAACACCGGGGAGCTGTTTTTT. Its protein is CASSQEAFYSANTGELFF.